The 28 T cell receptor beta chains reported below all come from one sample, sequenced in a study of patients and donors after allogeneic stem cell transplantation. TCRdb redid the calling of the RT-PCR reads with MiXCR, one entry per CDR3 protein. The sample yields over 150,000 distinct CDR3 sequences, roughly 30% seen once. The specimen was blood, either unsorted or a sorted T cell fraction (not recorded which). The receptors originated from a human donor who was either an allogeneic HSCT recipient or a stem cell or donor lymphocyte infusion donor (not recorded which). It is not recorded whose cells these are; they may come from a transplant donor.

The CDR3 here is CAWRERTSPGVWDYGYTF. CDR3 nucleotide sequence: TGTGCCTGGAGAGAAAGAACGTCCCCAGGGGTATGGGACTATGGCTACACCTTC. The gene calls are TRBV30 and TRBJ1-2; D possibly corresponds to TRBD1 (6 bases). The CDR3 runs to 18 residues. Trimming removed 3 bases at V and 3 bases at J, with 26 bases between. Germline V lookup: CDR1 GTSNPN, CDR2 SVGIG (reference sequence).

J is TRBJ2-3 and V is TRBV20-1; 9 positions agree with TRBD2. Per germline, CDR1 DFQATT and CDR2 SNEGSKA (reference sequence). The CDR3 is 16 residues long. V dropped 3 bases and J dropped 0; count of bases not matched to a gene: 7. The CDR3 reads CSASSPLAGSTDTQYF. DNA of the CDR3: TGCAGTGCTAGTAGCCCCCTAGCGGGAAGCACAGATACGCAGTATTTT.

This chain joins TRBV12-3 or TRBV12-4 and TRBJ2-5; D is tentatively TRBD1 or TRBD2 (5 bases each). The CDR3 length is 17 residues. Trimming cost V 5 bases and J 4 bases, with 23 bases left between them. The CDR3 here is CASSPTGTRARAETQYF. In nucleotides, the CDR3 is TGTGCCAGCAGTCCAACGGGGACGCGGGCGCGGGCAGAGACCCAGTACTTC.

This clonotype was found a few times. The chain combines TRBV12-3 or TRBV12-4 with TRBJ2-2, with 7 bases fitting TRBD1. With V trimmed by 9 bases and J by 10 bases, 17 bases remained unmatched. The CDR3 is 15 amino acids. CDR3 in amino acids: CASKPGQTFRAELFF. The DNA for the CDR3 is TGTGCCAGTAAGCCGGGACAGACTTTTCGCGCGGAGCTGTTTTTT.

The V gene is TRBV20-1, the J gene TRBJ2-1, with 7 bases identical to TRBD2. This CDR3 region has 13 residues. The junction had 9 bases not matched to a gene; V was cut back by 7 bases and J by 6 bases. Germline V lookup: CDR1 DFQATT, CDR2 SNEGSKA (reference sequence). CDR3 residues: CSGLGGRSNEQFF. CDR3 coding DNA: TGCAGTGGCCTGGGCGGGAGATCCAATGAGCAGTTCTTC.

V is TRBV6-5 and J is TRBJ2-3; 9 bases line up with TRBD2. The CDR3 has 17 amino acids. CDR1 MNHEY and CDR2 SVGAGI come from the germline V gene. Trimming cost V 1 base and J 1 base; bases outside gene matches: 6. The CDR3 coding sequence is TGTGCCAGCAGTTACTTCGCGACTAGCGGAGGCACAGATACGCAGTATTTT. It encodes CASSYFATSGGTDTQYF.

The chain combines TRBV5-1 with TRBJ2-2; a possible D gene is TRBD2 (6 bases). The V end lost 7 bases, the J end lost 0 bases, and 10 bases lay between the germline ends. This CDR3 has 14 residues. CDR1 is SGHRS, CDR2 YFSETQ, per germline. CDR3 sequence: CASFGTPNTGELFF. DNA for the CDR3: TGCGCCAGCTTCGGGACTCCGAACACCGGGGAGCTGTTTTTT. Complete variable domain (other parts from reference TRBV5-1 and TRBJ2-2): KAGVTQTPRYLIKTRGQQVTLSCSPISGHRSVSWYQQTPGQGLQFLFEYFSETQRNKGNFPGRFSGRQFSNSRSEMNVSTLELGDSALYLCASFGTPNTGELFFGEGSRLTVL.

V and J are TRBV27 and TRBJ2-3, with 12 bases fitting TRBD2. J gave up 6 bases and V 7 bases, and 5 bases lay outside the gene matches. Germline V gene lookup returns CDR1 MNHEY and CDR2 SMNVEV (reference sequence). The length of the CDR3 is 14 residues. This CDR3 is CASKTSGRSDTQYF. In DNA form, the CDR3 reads TGTGCCAGCAAGACTAGCGGGAGATCGGATACGCAGTATTTT.

The chain's CDR3 is CSVGQDYEQYF. CDR3 sequence (DNA): TGCAGCGTTGGGCAGGACTACGAGCAGTACTTC. The V and J genes are TRBV29-1 and TRBJ2-7; D uncertain. CDR3 size: 11 residues. The V gene lost 4 bases and the J gene lost 3 bases, with 7 bases spanning the gap. In germline, CDR1 is SQVTM, CDR2 ANQGSEA.

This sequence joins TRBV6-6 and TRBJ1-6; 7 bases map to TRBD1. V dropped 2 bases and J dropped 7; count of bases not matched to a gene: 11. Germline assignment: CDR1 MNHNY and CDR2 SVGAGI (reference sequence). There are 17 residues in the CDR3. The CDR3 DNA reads TGTGCCAGCAGTTACACCCGCCCGCGGGACAGAAATTCACCCCTCCACTTT. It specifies CASSYTRPRDRNSPLHF.

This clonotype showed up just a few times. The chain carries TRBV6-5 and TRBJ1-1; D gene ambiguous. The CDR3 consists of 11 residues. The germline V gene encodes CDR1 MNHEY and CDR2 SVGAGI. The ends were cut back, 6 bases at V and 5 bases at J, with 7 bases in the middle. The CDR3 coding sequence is TGTGCCAGCAGGATAGGGACTGAAGCTTTCTTT. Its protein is CASRIGTEAFF.

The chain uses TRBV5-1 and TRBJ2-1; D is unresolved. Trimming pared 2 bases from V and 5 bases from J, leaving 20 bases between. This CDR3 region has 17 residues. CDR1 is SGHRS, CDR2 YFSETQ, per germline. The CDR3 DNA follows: TGCGCCAGCAGCTTCTCGCTTGGTCCCACTCCCCACAATGAGCAGTTCTTC. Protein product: CASSFSLGPTPHNEQFF.

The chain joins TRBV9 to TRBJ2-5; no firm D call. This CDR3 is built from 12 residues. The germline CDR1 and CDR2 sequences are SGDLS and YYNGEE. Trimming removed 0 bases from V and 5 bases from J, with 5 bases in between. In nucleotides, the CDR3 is TGTGCCAGCAGCGTAGATGAGGAGACCCAGTACTTC. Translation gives CASSVDEETQYF.

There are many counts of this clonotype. The CDR3 nucleotides read TGTGCCAGCAGTTCCTTTTGGCGGTCTGAAAAACTGTTTTTT. Protein: CASSSFWRSEKLFF. The J gene is TRBJ1-4, the V gene TRBV12-3 or TRBV12-4; no definite D call. The ends were cut back, 4 bases at V and 7 bases at J, with 13 bases in the middle. The CDR3 covers 14 residues.

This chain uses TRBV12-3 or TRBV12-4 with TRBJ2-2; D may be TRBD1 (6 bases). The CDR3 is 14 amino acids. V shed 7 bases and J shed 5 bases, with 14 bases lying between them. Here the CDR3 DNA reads TGTGCCAGCACCCTTCAGGGGTATACCGGGGAGCTGTTTTTT. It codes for CASTLQGYTGELFF.

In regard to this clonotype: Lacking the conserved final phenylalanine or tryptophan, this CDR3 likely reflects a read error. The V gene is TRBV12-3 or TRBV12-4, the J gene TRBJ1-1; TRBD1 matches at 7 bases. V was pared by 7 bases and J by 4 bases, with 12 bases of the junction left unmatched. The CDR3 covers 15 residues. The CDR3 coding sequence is TGTGCCAGCACCTCGACAGGGAAAGGAAGCACTGAAGCTTTCTTG. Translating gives CASTSTGKGSTEAFL.

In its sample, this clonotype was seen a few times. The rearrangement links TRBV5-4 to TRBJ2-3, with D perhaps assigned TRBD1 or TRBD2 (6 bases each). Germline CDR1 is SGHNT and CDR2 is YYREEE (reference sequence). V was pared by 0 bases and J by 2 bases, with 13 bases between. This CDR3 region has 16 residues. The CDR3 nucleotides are TGTGCCAGCAGCTTGGCCCTATCGGGGGCCACAGATACGCAGTATTTT. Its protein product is CASSLALSGATDTQYF.

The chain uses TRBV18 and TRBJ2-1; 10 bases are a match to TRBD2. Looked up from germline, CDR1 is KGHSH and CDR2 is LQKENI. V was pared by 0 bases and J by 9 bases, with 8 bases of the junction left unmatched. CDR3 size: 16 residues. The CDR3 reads CASSPPGLAAPSEQFF. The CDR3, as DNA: TGTGCCAGCTCACCACCAGGACTAGCGGCGCCCAGTGAGCAGTTCTTC. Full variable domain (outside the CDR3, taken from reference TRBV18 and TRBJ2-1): NAGVMQNPRHLVRRRGQEARLRCSPMKGHSHVYWYRQLPEEGLKFMVYLQKENIIDESGMPKERFSAEFPKEGPSILRIQQVVRGDSAAYFCASSPPGLAAPSEQFFGPGTRLTVL.

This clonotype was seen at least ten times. In nucleotides, the CDR3 is TGTGCCAGCAGTTTAAACAGGGCTGGCTACACCTTC. Translation gives CASSLNRAGYTF. The chain joins TRBV28 to TRBJ1-2; D possibly corresponds to TRBD1 (6 bases). This CDR3 has 12 residues. Germline V CDR1 and CDR2: MDHEN, SYDVKM. Trimming pared 2 bases from V and 7 bases from J, leaving 8 bases between.

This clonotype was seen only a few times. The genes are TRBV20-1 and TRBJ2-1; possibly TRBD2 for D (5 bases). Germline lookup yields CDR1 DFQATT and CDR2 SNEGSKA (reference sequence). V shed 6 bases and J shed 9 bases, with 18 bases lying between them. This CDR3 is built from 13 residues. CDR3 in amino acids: CSARSILVSEQFF. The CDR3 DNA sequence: TGCAGTGCGCGCTCGATACTAGTTAGTGAGCAGTTCTTC.

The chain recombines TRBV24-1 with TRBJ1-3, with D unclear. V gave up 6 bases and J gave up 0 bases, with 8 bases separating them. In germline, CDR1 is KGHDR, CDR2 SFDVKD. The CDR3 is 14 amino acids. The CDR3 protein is CATSSANSGNTIYF. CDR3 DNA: TGTGCCACCAGTTCAGCCAACTCTGGAAACACCATATATTTT.

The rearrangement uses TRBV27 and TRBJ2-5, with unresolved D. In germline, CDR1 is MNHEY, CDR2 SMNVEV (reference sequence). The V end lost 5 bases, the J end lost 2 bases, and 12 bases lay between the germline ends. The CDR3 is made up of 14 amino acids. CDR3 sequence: CASSTRLGQETQYF. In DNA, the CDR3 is TGTGCCAGCAGTACCCGACTGGGGCAAGAGACCCAGTACTTC.

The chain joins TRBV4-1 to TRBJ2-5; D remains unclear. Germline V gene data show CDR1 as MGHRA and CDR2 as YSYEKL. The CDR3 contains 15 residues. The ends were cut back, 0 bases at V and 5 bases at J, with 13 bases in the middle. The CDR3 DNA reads TGCGCCAGCAGCCAAGAATTCGCCAGTCGGGAGACCCAGTACTTC. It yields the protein CASSQEFASRETQYF.

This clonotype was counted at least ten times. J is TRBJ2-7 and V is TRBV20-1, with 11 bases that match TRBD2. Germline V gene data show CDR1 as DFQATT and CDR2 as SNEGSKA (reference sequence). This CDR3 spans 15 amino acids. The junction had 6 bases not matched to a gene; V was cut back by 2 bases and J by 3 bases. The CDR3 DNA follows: TGCAGTGCTAGAAAACTAGCGGGAGTGTTCTACGAGCAGTACTTC. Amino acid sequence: CSARKLAGVFYEQYF.

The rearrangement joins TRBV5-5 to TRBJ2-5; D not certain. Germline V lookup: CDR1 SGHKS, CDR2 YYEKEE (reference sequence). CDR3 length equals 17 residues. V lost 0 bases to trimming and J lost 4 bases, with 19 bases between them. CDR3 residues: CASSLDELQVSGETQYF. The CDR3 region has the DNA TGTGCCAGCAGCTTGGATGAACTTCAAGTTTCAGGAGAGACCCAGTACTTC.

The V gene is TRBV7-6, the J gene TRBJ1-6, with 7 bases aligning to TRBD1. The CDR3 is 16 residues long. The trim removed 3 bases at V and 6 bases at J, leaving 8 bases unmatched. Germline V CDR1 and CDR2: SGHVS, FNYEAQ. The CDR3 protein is CASSLRDSAGNSPLHF. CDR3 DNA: TGTGCCAGCAGCTTGCGGGACAGCGCGGGTAATTCACCCCTCCACTTT.

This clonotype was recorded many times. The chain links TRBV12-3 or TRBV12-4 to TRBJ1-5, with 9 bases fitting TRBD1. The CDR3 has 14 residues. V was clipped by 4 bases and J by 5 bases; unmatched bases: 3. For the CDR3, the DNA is TGTGCCAGCAGTTCACGGGACAGGGATCAGCCCCAGCATTTT. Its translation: CASSSRDRDQPQHF.

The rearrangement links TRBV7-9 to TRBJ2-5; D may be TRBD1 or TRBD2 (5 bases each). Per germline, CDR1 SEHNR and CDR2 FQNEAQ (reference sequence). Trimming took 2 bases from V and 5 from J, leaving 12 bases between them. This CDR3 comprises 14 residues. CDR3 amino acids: CASSLFGGVETQYF. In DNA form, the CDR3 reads TGTGCCAGCAGCTTATTTGGGGGAGTCGAGACCCAGTACTTC.